The clone carrying this TCR beta chain is a singleton in its sample. Antigen unknown. This CDR3 spans 15 amino acids. CDR1 is SGDLS and CDR2 is YYNGEE in the germline V gene. The V gene end was trimmed by 5 bases and the J gene end by 5 bases; junction bases not matched to a gene: 10. This record comes from a study of pediatric ulcerative colitis. Notes on the study in general: Ulcerative colitis patients shared more blood-rectal clones than controls.

Sequencing was at survey level. Clones were sequenced by immunoSEQ multiplex PCR, and TCRdb holds only the in-frame ones, with some missing. The sample lists 60,000 to 75,000 clones; 70% to 80% were seen once. Sequencing used blood. V gene TRBV9 combines with J gene TRBJ2-5; TRBD1 matches at 9 bases. This sequence originates from a boy between 5 and 17 years old with moderate ulcerative colitis. Here the CDR3 DNA reads TGTGCCAGCAGTTACGGGGACAGGGAGCGCGAGACCCAGTACTTC. It yields the protein CASSYGDRERETQYF.